This TCR beta chain is from a study of blood T cells in healthy people across ages. This clonotype was detected only a few times. This CDR3 region has 13 residues. V shed 6 bases and J shed 13 bases, with 19 bases lying between them. The germline V gene has CDR1 SGHAT and CDR2 FQNNGV. Together with a sample-barcoded 5' primer, a J-beta primer mix was included in a second PCR lasting about 6 to 11 cycles. Each cDNA molecule carried a tag from a template-switch adaptor that contained 12 random nucleotides. TCRdb independently ran MiXCR on the 5' RACE reads; one entry per CDR3 protein. The sample includes some 1.5 million distinct CDR3 sequences, approximately 30% seen only once; the top ten take roughly 8%.

The source of this sequence is a woman aged 30 to 39 in good health. The specimen sequenced was blood. The chain links TRBV11-2 to TRBJ2-1, with D perhaps matching TRBD1 or TRBD2 (5 bases each). In nucleotides, the CDR3 is TGTGCCAGCAGGCCACCGGGACGAGCTTCTCAGTTCTTC. Translating gives CASRPPGRASQFF.